Below, one T cell receptor beta chain is given with its context. Its antigen is unidentified. The PCR had 60 Vbeta and 13 Jbeta primers. As originally analysed: Unique TCR beta chains numbered roughly 83 million in a later analysis, with 10 million to 14 million shared. Data came from immunoSEQ multiplex PCR; TCRdb stores just in-frame clones and leaves some out. The V and J calls and the clone size are those of that table, but D and trimming were determined from the DNA. Of some 170,000 clones detected, under 85% appear once; the ten largest clones hold over 4%. This specimen belongs to a study of cytomegalovirus exposure and HLA in healthy donors. Study-level results: TCR beta V segments were, for the most part, productive about 87% or about 30% of the time in an earlier analysis. An ancestry cluster, one associated with Asian ancestry, reportedly showed fewer N-insertions than the roughly 700-donor mean in a later analysis.

Germline V gene lookup returns CDR1 SNHLY and CDR2 FYNNEI. The CDR3 covers 19 residues. V shed 6 bases, J shed 0 bases, and the junction held 14 bases outside the gene matches. The chain couples TRBV2 to TRBJ2-3; 11 bases line up with TRBD2. This TCR was sampled from a man in his fifties or sixties in good health and CMV-seropositive. Sequenced: PBMCs. The CDR3 sequence is CASRTSGGSRGTSTDTQYF. DNA of the CDR3: TGTGCCAGCAGAACTAGCGGGGGTTCAAGGGGTACTAGCACAGATACGCAGTATTTT.